The entry below gives a single T cell receptor (beta chain) sequence along with its context. This sample is drawn from a study of OX40 agonist ivuxolimab in advanced cancers. V lost 3 bases and J lost 2, with 26 bases in between. The CDR3 totals 19 residues. The V gene's germline CDR1 is MNHEY and CDR2 SMNVEV (reference sequence). Clones were read by immunoSEQ multiplex PCR, and TCRdb kept only the in-frame ones, dropping some. The data contain approximately 94,000 clones, around 84% of them seen just once; the ten biggest clones take up roughly 1.1%. The source material was CD4+ or CD8+ T cells sorted from blood, sampled in a trial of the OX40 agonist ivuxolimab. The chain is built from TRBV27 and TRBJ2-7; D might be TRBD1 (5 bases). This TCR was recovered from an adult with an advanced solid tumor such as melanoma, head and neck, liver or kidney cancer. Written as DNA, the CDR3 is TGTGCCAGCAGTTTTAGGGCAGGGATCTTAAAGAGCCCTACCTACGAGCAGTACTTC. Translated: CASSFRAGILKSPTYEQYF.